This TCR beta chain was identified in a study of Ad26.COV2.S vaccination and SARS-CoV-2 variants. Sequencing was performed with immunoSEQ multiplex PCR; in TCRdb, only in-frame clones are kept and a portion is missing. The sample shows roughly 450,000 clones, 90% of them seen only once. The treatment: roughly 19 received Ad26.COV2.S at low or high dose, single or two shots; roughly five received placebo; per-sample allocation not given. On day 63 after the first injection, vaccine and placebo recipients gave samples. This receptor was identified in a person aged 18-60 years who received the Ad26.COV2.S COVID-19 vaccine or a placebo. Sequencing was performed on peripheral blood, taken in a trial of Ad26.COV2.S vaccine versus placebo.

The CDR3 sequence: CASSLALAGGDNEQFF. The CDR3 DNA reads TGCGCCAGCAGCTTGGCCCTAGCGGGAGGTGACAATGAGCAGTTCTTC. The gene calls are TRBV5-1 and TRBJ2-1; TRBD2 matches 11 bases. V lost 0 bases to trimming and J lost 5 bases; unmatched junction nucleotides: 4. Germline V lookup: CDR1 SGHRS, CDR2 YFSETQ. The CDR3 spans 16 residues.